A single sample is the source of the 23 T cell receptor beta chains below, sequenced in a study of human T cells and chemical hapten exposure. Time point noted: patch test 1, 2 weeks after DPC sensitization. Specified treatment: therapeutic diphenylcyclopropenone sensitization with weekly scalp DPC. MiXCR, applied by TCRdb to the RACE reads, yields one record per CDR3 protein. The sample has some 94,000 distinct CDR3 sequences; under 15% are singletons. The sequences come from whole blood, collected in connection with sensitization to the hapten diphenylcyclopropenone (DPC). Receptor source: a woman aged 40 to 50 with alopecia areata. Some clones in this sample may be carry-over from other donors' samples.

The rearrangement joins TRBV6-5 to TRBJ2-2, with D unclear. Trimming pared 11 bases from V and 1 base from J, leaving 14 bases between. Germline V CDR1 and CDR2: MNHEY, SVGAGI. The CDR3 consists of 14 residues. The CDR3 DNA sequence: TGTGCCGCCCGGCGGACCAGGAACACCGGGGAGCTGTTTTTT. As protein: CAARRTRNTGELFF.

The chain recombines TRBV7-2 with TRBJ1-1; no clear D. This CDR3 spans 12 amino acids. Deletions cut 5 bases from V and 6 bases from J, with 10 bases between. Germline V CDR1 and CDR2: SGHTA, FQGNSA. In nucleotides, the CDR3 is TGTGCCAGCAGCCCATTTAGGCCTGAAGCTTTCTTT. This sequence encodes CASSPFRPEAFF.

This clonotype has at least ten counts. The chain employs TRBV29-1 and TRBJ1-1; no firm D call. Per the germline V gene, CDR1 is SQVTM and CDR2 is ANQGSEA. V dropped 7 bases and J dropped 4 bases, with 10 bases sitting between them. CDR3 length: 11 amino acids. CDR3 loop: CSATQSTEAFF. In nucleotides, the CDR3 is TGCAGCGCCACTCAGAGCACTGAAGCTTTCTTT.

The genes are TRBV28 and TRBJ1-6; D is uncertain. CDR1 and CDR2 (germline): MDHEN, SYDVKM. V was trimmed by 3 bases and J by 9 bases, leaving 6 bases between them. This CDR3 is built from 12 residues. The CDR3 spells CASSLVVSPLHF. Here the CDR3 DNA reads TGTGCCAGCAGTTTGGTAGTTTCACCCCTCCACTTT.

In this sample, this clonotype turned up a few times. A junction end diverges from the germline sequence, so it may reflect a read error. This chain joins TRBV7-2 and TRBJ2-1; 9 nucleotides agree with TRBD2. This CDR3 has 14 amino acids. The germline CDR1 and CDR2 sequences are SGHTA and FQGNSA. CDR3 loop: CASSIAGVNNEQFF. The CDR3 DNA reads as TGTGCCAGCAGCATAGCGGGAGTAAATAATGAGCAGTTCTTC. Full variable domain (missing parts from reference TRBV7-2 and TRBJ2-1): GAGVSQSPSNKVTEKGKDVELRCDPISGHTALYWYRQSLGQGLEFLIYFQGNSAPDKSGLPSDRFSAERTGGSVSTLTIQRTQQEDSAVYLCASSIAGVNNEQFFGPGTRLTVL.

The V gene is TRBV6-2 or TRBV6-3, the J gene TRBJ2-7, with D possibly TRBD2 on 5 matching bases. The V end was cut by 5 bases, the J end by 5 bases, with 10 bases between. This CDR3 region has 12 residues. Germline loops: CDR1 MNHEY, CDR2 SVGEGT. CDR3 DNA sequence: TGTGCCAGCAGTCGGGGTCGGGACGAGCAGTACTTC. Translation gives CASSRGRDEQYF.

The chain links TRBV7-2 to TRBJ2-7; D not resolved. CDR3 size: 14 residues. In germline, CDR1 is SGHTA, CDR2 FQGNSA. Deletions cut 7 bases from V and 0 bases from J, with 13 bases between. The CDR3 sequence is CASTPPGRSYEQYF. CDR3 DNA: TGTGCCAGCACCCCACCCGGCCGCTCCTACGAGCAGTACTTC.

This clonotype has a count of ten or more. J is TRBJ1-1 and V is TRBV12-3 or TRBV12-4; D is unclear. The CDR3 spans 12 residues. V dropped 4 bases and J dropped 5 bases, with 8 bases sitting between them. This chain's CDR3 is CASSSWGTEAFF. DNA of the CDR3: TGTGCCAGCAGTTCCTGGGGAACTGAAGCTTTCTTT.

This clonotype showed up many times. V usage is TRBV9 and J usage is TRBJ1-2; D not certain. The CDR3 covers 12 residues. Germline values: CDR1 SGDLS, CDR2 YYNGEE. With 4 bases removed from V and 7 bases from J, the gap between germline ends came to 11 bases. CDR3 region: CASSLSQSGYTF. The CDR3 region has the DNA TGTGCCAGCAGCCTTAGCCAGAGTGGCTACACCTTC.

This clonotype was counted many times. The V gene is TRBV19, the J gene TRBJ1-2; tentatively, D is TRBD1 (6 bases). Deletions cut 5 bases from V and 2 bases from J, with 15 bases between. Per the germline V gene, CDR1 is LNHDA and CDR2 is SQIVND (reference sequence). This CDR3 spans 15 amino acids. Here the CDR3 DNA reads TGTGCCAGTAGTTTATCCAAGACAGGAAACTATGGCTACACCTTC. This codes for CASSLSKTGNYGYTF.

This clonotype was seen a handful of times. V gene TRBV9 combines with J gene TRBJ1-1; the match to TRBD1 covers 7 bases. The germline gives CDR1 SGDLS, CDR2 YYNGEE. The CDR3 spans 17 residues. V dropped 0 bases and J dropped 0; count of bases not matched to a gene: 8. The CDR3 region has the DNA TGTGCCAGCAGCGTAGGAGGGGGCTACCCCCTGAACACTGAAGCTTTCTTT. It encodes CASSVGGGYPLNTEAFF.

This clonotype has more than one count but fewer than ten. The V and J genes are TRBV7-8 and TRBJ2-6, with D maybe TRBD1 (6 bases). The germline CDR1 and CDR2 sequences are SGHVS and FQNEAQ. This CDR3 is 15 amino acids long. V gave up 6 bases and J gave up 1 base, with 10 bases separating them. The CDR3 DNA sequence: TGTGCCAGCAGATCAGGGGAATCTGGGGCCAACGTCCTGACTTTC. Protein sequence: CASRSGESGANVLTF. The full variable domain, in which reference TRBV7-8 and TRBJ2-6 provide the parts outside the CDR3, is GAGVSQSPRYKVAKRGQDVALRCDPISGHVSLFWYQQALGQGPEFLTYFQNEAQLDKSGLPSDRFFAERPEGSVSTLKIQRTQQEDSAVYLCASRSGESGANVLTFGAGSRLTVL.

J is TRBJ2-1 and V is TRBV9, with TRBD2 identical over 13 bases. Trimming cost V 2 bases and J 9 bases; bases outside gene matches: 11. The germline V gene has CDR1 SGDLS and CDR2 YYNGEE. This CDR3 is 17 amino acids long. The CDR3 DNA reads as TGTGCCAGCAGCGTTTCTATGACTAGCGGGAGGCTGGGTGAGCAGTTCTTC. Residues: CASSVSMTSGRLGEQFF. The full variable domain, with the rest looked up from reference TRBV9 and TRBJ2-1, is DSGVTQTPKHLITATGQRVTLRCSPRSGDLSVYWYQQSLDQGLQFLIQYYNGEERAKGNILERFSAQQFPDLHSELNLSSLELGDSALYFCASSVSMTSGRLGEQFFGPGTRLTVL.

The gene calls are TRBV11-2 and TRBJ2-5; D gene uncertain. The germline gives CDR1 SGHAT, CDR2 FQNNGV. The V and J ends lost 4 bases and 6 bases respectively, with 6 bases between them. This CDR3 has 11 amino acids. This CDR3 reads CASSSLKTQYF. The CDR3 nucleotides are TGTGCCAGCAGCTCCCTTAAGACCCAGTACTTC.

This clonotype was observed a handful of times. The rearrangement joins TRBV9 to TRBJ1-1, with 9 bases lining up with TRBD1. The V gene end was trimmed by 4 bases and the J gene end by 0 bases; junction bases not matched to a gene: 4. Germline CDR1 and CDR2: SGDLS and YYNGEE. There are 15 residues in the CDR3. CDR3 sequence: CASSPWTGVNTEAFF. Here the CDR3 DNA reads TGTGCCAGCAGCCCCTGGACAGGGGTGAACACTGAAGCTTTCTTT.

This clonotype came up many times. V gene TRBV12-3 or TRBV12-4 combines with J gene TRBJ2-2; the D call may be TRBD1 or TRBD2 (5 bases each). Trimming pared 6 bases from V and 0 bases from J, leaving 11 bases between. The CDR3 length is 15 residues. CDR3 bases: TGTGCCAGCAGCCCCCGGGACCCGAACACCGGGGAGCTGTTTTTT. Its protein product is CASSPRDPNTGELFF.

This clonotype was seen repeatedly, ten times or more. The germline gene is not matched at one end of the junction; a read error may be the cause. The CDR3 sequence is CASSIAGATDTQYF. In DNA form, the CDR3 reads TGTGCTAGCAGCATAGCGGGAGCGACAGATACGCAGTATTTT. V and J are TRBV7-7 and TRBJ2-3, with 9 bases identical to TRBD2. Germline CDR1 SSHAT, CDR2 FNYEAQ (reference sequence). This CDR3 spans 14 amino acids. The variable domain in full, with the rest retrieved from reference TRBV7-7 and TRBJ2-3, is GAGVSQSPRYKVTKRGQDVTLRCDPISSHATLYWYQQALGQGPEFLTYFNYEAQPDKSGLPSDRFSAERPEGSISTLTIQRTEQRDSAMYRCASSIAGATDTQYFGPGTRLTVL.

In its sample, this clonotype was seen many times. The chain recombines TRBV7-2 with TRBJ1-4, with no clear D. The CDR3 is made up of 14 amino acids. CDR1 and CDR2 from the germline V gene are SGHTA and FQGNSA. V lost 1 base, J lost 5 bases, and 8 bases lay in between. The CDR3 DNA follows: TGTGCCAGCAGCTTAGGGCGGGCCAATGAAAAACTGTTTTTT. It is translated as CASSLGRANEKLFF. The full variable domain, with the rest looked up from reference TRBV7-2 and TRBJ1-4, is GAGVSQSPSNKVTEKGKDVELRCDPISGHTALYWYRQSLGQGLEFLIYFQGNSAPDKSGLPSDRFSAERTGGSVSTLTIQRTQQEDSAVYLCASSLGRANEKLFFGSGTQLSVL.

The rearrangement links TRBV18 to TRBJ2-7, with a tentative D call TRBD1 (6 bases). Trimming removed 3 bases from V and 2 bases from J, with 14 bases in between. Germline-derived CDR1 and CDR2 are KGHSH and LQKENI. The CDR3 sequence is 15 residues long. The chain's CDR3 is CASSPPSGQTYEQYF. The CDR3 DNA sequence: TGTGCCAGCTCACCTCCCTCCGGACAGACCTACGAGCAGTACTTC.

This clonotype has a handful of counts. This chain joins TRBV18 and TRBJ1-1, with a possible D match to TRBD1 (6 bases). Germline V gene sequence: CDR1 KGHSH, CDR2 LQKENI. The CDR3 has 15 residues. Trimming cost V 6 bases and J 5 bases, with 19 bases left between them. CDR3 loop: CASSPGRKGETEAFF. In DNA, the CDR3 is TGTGCCAGCTCCCCGGGCAGGAAGGGGGAGACTGAAGCTTTCTTT.

The CDR3 spells CASSESRLAGERWTDTQYF. CDR3 nucleotide sequence: TGCGCCAGCAGTGAGTCCCGCCTAGCGGGAGAGAGGTGGACAGATACGCAGTATTTT. This sequence joins TRBV10-1 and TRBJ2-3, with 10 bases matching TRBD2. The CDR3 runs 19 residues. After removal of 0 bases from V and 3 bases from J, the junction contained 12 bases not matched to a gene. The germline V gene encodes CDR1 WNHNN and CDR2 SYGVQD (reference sequence).

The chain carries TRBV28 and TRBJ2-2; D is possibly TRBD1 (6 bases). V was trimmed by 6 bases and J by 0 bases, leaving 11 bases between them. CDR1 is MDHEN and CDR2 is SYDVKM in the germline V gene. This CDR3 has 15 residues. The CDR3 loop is CASSYGTSNTGELFF. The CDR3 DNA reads TGTGCCAGCAGCTATGGGACATCGAACACCGGGGAGCTGTTTTTT.

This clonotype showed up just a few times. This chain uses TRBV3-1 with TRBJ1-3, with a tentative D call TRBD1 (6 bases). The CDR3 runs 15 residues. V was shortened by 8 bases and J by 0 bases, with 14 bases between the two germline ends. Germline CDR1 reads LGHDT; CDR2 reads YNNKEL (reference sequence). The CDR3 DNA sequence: TGTGCCAGCGGGAGGGACACCATCTCTGGAAACACCATATATTTT. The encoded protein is CASGRDTISGNTIYF.